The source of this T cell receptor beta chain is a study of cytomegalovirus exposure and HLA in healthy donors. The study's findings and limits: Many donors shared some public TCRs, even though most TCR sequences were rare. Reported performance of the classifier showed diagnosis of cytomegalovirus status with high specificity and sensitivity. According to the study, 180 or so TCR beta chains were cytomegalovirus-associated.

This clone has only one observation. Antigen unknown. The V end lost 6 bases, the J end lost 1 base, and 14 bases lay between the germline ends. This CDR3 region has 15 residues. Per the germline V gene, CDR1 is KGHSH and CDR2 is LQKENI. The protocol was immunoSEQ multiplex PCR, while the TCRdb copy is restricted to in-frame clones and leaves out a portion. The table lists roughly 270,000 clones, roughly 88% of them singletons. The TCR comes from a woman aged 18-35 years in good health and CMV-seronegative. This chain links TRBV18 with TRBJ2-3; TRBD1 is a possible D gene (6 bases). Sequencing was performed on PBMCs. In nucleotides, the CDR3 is TGTGCCAGCTCCCAGAGGACAGTGCGCACAGATACGCAGTATTTT. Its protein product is CASSQRTVRTDTQYF.